The T cell receptor beta chain described here comes from a study of cytomegalovirus exposure and HLA in healthy donors. The PCR made use of 60 Vbeta and 13 Jbeta primers. Libraries were prepared by immunoSEQ multiplex PCR; TCRdb keeps only in-frame clonotypes and omits some of them. The table has 100,000 to 150,000 clones, 60% to 80% seen once. Study results and limitations: At a 0.05 false discovery rate, a later analysis found some 18,000 TCR beta sequences to be associated with HLA alleles. Among the sequence variants, a highly shared cluster was likely an artifact of sequencing.

V lost 0 bases and J 1 base, leaving 6 bases between the germline ends. In germline, CDR1 is MNHEY, CDR2 SVGAGI. The CDR3 spans 14 residues. This clone was recorded a few times. The antigen is not known. The source of this sequence is a woman aged 60-75 years in good health and CMV-seronegative. Input material: PBMCs. The chain couples TRBV6-5 to TRBJ1-1; perhaps TRBD1 as D (6 bases). As DNA, the CDR3 is TGTGCCAGCAGTTACTCGGACAGGAACACTGAAGCTTTCTTT. This encodes CASSYSDRNTEAFF.